This T cell receptor (beta chain) was profiled in a study of control samples from healthy donors and cancer patients. The assay was immunoSEQ multiplex PCR, and TCRdb's table has in-frame clones only and misses some. In the table there are roughly 120,000 clones, over 85% of which are singletons. The V end lost 4 bases, the J end lost 7 bases, and 12 bases lay between the germline ends. Per germline, CDR1 SGDLS and CDR2 YYNGEE. This CDR3 is built from 14 residues. The sequencing input was blood. This clonotype originated in a man aged 25-40 years in good health. This rearrangement joins TRBV9 to TRBJ1-6; D is unresolved. CDR3 sequence (DNA): TGTGCCAGCAGCACCCGAAACCTAAATTCACCCCTCCACTTT. Translation gives CASSTRNLNSPLHF. Variable domain in full (rest from reference TRBV9 and TRBJ1-6): DSGVTQTPKHLITATGQRVTLRCSPRSGDLSVYWYQQSLDQGLQFLIQYYNGEERAKGNILERFSAQQFPDLHSELNLSSLELGDSALYFCASSTRNLNSPLHFGNGTRLTVT.